This T cell receptor (beta chain) was identified in a study of graft-versus-host responses after intestinal transplantation. Study details: Transplants were multivisceral, liver-intestinal, or isolated intestinal. Recipients across the board were started on anti-thymocyte globulin induction, then kept on tacrolimus and steroids for around 3 years.

Data came from immunoSEQ multiplex PCR; TCRdb stores just in-frame clones and leaves some out. The sample has tens of thousands of clones, about nine tenths seen once. Study-level points and caveats: In recipient marrow, GvH clones were found, and some appeared first in ileum or blood. Allografts carried high graft-versus-host to host-versus-graft clonal ratios in patients having graft-donor T cell macrochimerism.

About this clone itself: Antigen specificity is unknown.

Trimming took 5 bases from V and 9 from J, leaving 9 bases between them. The CDR3 runs 12 residues. The germline V gene has CDR1 SGHDT and CDR2 YYEEEE. The gene calls are TRBV5-6 and TRBJ1-6, with D unresolved. This receptor was identified in a human donor who received an intestinal transplant. This material consisted of unstimulated CD4+ T cells sorted from spleen or lymph node cells, taken before intestinal transplant. The CDR3 region is CASRYHSSPLHF. Written as DNA, the CDR3 is TGTGCCAGCAGGTACCACTCTTCACCCCTCCACTTT. The whole variable domain, remainder taken from reference TRBV5-6 and TRBJ1-6, is DAGVTQSPTHLIKTRGQQVTLRCSPKSGHDTVSWYQQALGQGPQFIFQYYEEEERQRGNFPDRFSGHQFPNYSSELNVNALLLGDSALYLCASRYHSSPLHFGNGTRLTVT.